The following is a T cell receptor beta chain sequence with its context. Original handling: Amplification of reference gene primers provided the estimated nucleated cell counts. Clones were read by immunoSEQ multiplex PCR, and TCRdb kept only the in-frame ones, dropping some. From that table come the V and J calls and clone size; the DNA was used to work out D and trimming. Among about 39,000 clones listed, approximately 90% were seen once. The data belong to a study of blood T cell repertoires in COVID-19. Overall study context: Samples taken during acute and convalescent COVID-19 were collected in the United States, Italy and Spain. T cells, B-cell-depleted T cells, or PBMCs provided the cDNA or gDNA that served as material.

This TCR was recovered from a man aged 45-65 years with active COVID-19. The specimen was peripheral blood.

The CDR3 DNA follows: TGCGCCAGCAGCCGGGTGCCAAGGAGTGGGGGGGCGGCAGATACGCAGTATTTT. Translating it yields CASSRVPRSGGAADTQYF. The chain couples TRBV5-1 to TRBJ2-3; tentatively, D is TRBD2 (7 bases). V lost 4 bases, J lost 4 bases, and 25 bases lay in between. CDR3 length: 18 residues. Germline loops: CDR1 SGHRS, CDR2 YFSETQ. Filled out from reference TRBV5-1 and TRBJ2-3, the complete variable domain reads KAGVTQTPRYLIKTRGQQVTLSCSPISGHRSVSWYQQTPGQGLQFLFEYFSETQRNKGNFPGRFSGRQFSNSRSEMNVSTLELGDSALYLCASSRVPRSGGAADTQYFGPGTRLTVL.